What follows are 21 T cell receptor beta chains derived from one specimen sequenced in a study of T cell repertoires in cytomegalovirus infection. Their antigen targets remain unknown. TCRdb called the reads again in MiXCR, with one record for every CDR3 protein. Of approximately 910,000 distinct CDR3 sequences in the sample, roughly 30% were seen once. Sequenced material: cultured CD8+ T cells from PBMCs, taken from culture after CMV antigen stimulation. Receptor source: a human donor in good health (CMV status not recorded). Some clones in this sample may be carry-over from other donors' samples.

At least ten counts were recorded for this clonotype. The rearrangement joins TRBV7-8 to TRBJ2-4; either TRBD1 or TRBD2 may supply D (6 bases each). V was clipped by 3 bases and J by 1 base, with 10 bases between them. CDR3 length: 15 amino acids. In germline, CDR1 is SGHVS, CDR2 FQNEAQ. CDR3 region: CASSLEGVAKNIQYF. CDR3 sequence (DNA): TGTGCCAGCAGCTTGGAGGGGGTGGCCAAAAACATTCAGTACTTC.

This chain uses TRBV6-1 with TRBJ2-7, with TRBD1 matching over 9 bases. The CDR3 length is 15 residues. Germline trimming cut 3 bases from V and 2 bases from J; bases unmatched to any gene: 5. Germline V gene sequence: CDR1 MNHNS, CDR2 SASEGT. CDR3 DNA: TGTGCCAGCAGTGATGGGGACAGGGTAACCTACGAGCAGTACGTC. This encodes CASSDGDRVTYEQYV.

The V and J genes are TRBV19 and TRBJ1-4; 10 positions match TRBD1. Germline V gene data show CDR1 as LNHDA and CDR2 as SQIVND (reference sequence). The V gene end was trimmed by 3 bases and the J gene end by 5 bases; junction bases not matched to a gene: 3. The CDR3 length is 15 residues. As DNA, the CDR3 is TGTGCCAGTAGTATCGGGACAGGGGTGAATGAAAAACTGTTTTTT. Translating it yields CASSIGTGVNEKLFF.

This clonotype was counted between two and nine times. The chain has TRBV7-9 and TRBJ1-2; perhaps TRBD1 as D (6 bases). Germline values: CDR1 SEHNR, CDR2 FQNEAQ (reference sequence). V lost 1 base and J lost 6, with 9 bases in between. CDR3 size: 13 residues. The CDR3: CASSLGWDNGYTF. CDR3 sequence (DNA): TGTGCCAGCAGCTTAGGTTGGGACAATGGCTACACCTTC. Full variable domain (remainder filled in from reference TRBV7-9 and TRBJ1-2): DTGVSQNPRHKITKRGQNVTFRCDPISEHNRLYWYRQTLGQGPEFLTYFQNEAQLEKSRLLSDRFSAERPKGSFSTLEIQRTEQGDSAMYLCASSLGWDNGYTFGSGTRLTVV.

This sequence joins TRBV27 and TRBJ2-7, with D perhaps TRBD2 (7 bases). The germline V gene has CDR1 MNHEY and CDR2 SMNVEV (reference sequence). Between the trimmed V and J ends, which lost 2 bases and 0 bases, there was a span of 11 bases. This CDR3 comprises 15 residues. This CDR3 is CASSLRGASSYEQYV. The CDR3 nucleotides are TGTGCCAGCAGTTTACGGGGGGCAAGCTCCTACGAGCAGTACGTC.

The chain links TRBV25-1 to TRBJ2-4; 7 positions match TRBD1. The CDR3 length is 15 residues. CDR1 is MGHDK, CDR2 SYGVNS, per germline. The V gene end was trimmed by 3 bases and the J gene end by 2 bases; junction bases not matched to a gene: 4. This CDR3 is CASSDDRESKNIQYF. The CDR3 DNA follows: TGTGCCAGCAGTGACGACAGGGAGTCCAAAAACATTCAGTACTTC. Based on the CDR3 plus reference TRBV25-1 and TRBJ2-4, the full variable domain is EADIYQTPRYLVIGTGKKITLECSQTMGHDKMYWYQQDPGMELHLIHYSYGVNSTEKGDLSSESTVSRIRTEHFPLTLESARPSHTSQYLCASSDDRESKNIQYFGAGTRLSVL.

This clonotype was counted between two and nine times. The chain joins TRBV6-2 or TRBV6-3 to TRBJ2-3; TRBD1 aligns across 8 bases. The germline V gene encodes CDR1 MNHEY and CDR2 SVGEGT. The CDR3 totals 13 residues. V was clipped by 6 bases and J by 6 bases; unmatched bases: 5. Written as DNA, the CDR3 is TGTGCCAGCAGCAGGACAGGGAGGGATACGCAGTATTTT. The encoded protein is CASSRTGRDTQYF.

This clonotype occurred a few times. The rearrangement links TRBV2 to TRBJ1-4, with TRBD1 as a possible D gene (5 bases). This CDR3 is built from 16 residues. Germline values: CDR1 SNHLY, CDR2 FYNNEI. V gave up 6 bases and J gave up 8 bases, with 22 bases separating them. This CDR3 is CASRTAGPSEGEKLFF. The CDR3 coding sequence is TGTGCCAGCAGGACAGCGGGGCCCTCGGAAGGGGAAAAACTGTTTTTT.

The CDR3 reads CASSFGGVGELFF. Here the CDR3 DNA reads TGTGCCAGCAGTTTTGGGGGAGTCGGGGAGCTGTTTTTT. The rearrangement joins TRBV27 to TRBJ2-2; D is perhaps TRBD1 or TRBD2 (5 bases each). This CDR3 has 13 residues. Germline V gene data show CDR1 as MNHEY and CDR2 as SMNVEV (reference sequence). Between the trimmed V and J ends, which lost 3 bases and 7 bases, there was a span of 9 bases.

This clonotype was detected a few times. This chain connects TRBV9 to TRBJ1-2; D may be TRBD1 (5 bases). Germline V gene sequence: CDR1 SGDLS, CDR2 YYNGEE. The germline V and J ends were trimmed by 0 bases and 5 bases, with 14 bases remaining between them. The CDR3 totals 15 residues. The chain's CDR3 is CASSVARGPLYGYTF. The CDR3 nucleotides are TGTGCCAGCAGCGTAGCGAGGGGCCCTTTATATGGCTACACCTTC.

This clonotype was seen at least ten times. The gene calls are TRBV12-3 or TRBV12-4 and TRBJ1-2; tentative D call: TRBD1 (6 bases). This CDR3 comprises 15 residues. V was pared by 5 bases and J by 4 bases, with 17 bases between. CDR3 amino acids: CASSPPTGAIYGYTF. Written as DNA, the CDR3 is TGTGCCAGCAGTCCCCCGACAGGAGCCATCTATGGCTACACCTTC.

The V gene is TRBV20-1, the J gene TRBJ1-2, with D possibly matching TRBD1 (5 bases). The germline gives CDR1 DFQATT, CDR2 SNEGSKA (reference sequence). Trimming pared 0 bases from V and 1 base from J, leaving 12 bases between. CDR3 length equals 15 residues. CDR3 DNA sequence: TGCAGTGCTAGAGATACCGGGACGAATAACTATGGCTACACCTTC. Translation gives CSARDTGTNNYGYTF.

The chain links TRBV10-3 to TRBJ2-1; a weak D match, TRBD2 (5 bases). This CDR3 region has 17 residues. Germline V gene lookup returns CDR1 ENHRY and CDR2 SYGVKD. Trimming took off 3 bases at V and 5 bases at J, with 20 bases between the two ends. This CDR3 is CAISEPETGLSDNEQFF. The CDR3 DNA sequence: TGTGCCATCAGTGAACCCGAGACGGGATTAAGTGACAATGAGCAGTTCTTC.

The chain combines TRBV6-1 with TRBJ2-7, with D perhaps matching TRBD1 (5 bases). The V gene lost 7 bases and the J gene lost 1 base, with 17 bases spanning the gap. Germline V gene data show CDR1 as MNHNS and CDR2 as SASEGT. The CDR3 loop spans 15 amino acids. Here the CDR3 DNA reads TGTGCCAGCACCCCTGGGGCCGGCCTTTCCTACGAGCAGTACGTC. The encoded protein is CASTPGAGLSYEQYV.

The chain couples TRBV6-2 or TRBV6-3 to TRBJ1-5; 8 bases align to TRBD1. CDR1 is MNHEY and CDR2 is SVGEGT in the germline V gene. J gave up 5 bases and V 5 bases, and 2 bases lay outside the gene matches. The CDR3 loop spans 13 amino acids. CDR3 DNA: TGTGCCAGCAGTAACAGGGGGTATCAGCCCCAGCATTTT. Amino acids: CASSNRGYQPQHF.

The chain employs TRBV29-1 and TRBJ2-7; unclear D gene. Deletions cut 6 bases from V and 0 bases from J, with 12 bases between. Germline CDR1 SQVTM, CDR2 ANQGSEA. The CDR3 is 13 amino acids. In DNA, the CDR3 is TGCAGCGTCCGGACCGTGAGCTCCTACGAGCAGTACTTC. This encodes CSVRTVSSYEQYF.

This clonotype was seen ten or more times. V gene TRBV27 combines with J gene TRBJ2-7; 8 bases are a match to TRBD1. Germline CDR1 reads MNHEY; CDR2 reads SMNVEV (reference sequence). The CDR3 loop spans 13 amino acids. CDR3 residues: CASSFGQGYEQYV. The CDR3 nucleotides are TGTGCCAGTAGTTTCGGACAGGGATACGAGCAGTACGTC.

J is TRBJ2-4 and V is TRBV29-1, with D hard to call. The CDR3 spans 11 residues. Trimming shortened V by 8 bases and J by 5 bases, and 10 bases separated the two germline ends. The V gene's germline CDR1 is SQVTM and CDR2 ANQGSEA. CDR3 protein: CSHWTQNIQYF. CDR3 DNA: TGCAGCCATTGGACCCAAAACATTCAGTACTTC. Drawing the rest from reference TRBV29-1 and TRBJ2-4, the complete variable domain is SAVISQKPSRDICQRGTSLTIQCQVDSQVTMMFWYRQQPGQSLTLIATANQGSEATYESGFVIDKFPISRPNLTFSTLTVSNMSPEDSSIYLCSHWTQNIQYFGAGTRLSVL.

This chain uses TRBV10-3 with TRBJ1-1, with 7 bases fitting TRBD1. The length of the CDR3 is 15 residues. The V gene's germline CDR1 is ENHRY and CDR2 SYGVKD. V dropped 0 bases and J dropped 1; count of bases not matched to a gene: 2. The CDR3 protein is CAISESGQENTEAFF. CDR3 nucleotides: TGTGCCATCAGTGAGTCTGGACAGGAGAACACTGAAGCTTTCTTT.

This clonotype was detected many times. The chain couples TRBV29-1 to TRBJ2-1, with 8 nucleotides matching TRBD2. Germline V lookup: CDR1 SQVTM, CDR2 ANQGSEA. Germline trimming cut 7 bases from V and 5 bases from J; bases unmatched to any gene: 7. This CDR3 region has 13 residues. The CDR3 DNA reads TGCAGCGGATCGGGGACTAGAAACAATGAGCAGTTCTTC. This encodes CSGSGTRNNEQFF.

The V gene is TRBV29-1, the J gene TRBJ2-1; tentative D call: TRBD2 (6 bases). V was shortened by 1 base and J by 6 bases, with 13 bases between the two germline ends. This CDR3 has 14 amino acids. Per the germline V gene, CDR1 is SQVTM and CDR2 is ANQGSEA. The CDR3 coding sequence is TGCAGCGTTGAAGGGCTAGCGTCGCCCAATGAGCAGTTCTTC. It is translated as CSVEGLASPNEQFF.